The present T cell receptor (beta chain) was sequenced within a study of glioma-infiltrating T cells. In this sample, this clonotype turned up many times. The CDR3 consists of 12 residues. With 5 bases removed from V and 3 bases from J, the gap between germline ends came to 8 bases. Germline CDR1 reads DFQATT; CDR2 reads SNEGSKA (reference sequence). TCR alpha and beta CDR3 regions were amplified from RNA using iRepertoire nested multiplex PCR. TCRdb fed the multiplex PCR reads into MiXCR, producing one record per CDR3 protein. This sample has roughly 200,000 distinct CDR3 sequences, with around 42% found just once.

The receptor was isolated from a human donor with low-grade glioma or glioblastoma, undergoing nonglioma brain surgery, or in good health (not recorded which). The specimen sequenced was glioma tissue, nonneoplastic brain tissue, or PBMCs (not recorded which). V and J are TRBV20-1 and TRBJ1-5; no reliable D call. The CDR3 sequence: CSAAIHNQPQHF. The CDR3 DNA follows: TGCAGTGCTGCCATCCACAATCAGCCCCAGCATTTT.